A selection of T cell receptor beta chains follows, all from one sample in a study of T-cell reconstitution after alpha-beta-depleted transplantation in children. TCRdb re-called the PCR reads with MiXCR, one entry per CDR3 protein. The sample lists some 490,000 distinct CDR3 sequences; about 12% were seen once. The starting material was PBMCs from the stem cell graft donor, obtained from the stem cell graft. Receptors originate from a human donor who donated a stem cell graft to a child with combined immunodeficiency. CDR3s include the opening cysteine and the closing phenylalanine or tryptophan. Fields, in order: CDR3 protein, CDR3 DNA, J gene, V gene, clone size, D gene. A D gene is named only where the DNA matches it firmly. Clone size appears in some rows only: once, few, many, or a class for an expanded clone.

CDR3aa: CASSSGLAGGEEYF
CDR3nt: TGTGCCAGCAGCTCGGGACTAGCGGGAGGGGAGGAGTACTTC
j_gene: TRBJ2-7
v_gene: TRBV13
abundance: few
d_gene: TRBD2

CDR3aa: CASSQTGRLNSPLHF
CDR3nt: TGTGCCAGCAGCCAGACAGGGAGGTTGAATTCACCCCTCCACTTT
j_gene: TRBJ1-6
v_gene: TRBV3-1
abundance: few
d_gene: TRBD1

CDR3aa: CSARGWGVYEQYF
CDR3nt: TGCAGTGCTAGAGGCTGGGGAGTTTACGAGCAGTACTTC
j_gene: TRBJ2-7
v_gene: TRBV20-1
abundance: -
d_gene: -

CDR3aa: CASMGVPVQTNTGELFF
CDR3nt: TGCGCCAGCATGGGGGTCCCTGTCCAAACAAACACCGGGGAGCTGTTTTTT
j_gene: TRBJ2-2
v_gene: TRBV5-1
abundance: many
d_gene: -

CDR3aa: CASSYSGTRGEKLFF
CDR3nt: TGTGCCAGCAGTTACTCGGGCACACGGGGTGAAAAACTGTTTTTT
j_gene: TRBJ1-4
v_gene: TRBV6-5
abundance: few
d_gene: -

CDR3aa: CASSLEARDYGYTF
CDR3nt: TGTGCCAGCAGCTTAGAGGCCAGGGACTATGGCTACACCTTC
j_gene: TRBJ1-2
v_gene: TRBV7-8
abundance: -
d_gene: -

CDR3aa: CASSFRSDPDEQYF
CDR3nt: TGTGCCAGCAGTTTCAGGTCAGATCCAGACGAGCAGTACTTC
j_gene: TRBJ2-7
v_gene: TRBV27
abundance: many
d_gene: -

CDR3aa: CASSSKGGVTGELFF
CDR3nt: TGTGCCAGCAGTTCCAAAGGAGGGGTCACCGGGGAGCTGTTTTTT
j_gene: TRBJ2-2
v_gene: TRBV6-2/TRBV6-3
abundance: few
d_gene: -

CDR3aa: CASSPISYEQYF
CDR3nt: TGTGCCAGCAGTCCCATCTCCTACGAGCAGTACTTC
j_gene: TRBJ2-7
v_gene: TRBV27
abundance: -
d_gene: -

CDR3aa: CASSLMSGTEQYF
CDR3nt: TGTGCCAGCAGCTTAATGTCAGGGACGGAGCAGTACTTC
j_gene: TRBJ2-7
v_gene: TRBV7-3
abundance: few
d_gene: -

CDR3aa: CASGRASGGDTQYF
CDR3nt: TGTGCCAGTGGCCGGGCCTCAGGGGGGGATACGCAGTATTTT
j_gene: TRBJ2-3
v_gene: TRBV7-2
abundance: -
d_gene: -

CDR3aa: CASSRQGKSSYEQYF
CDR3nt: TGTGCCAGCAGCCGACAGGGTAAGAGCTCCTACGAGCAGTACTTC
j_gene: TRBJ2-7
v_gene: TRBV6-1
abundance: many
d_gene: TRBD1

CDR3aa: CASTDRGGGEKLFF
CDR3nt: TGTGCCAGCACCGACAGGGGAGGTGGGGAAAAACTGTTTTTT
j_gene: TRBJ1-4
v_gene: TRBV12-3/TRBV12-4
abundance: many
d_gene: TRBD1

CDR3aa: CASSAPTSGSLYEQYF
CDR3nt: TGCGCCAGCAGCGCCCCTACAAGCGGGAGTCTTTACGAGCAGTACTTC
j_gene: TRBJ2-7
v_gene: TRBV5-1
abundance: -
d_gene: TRBD2

CDR3aa: CSVGGGGVDQPQHF
CDR3nt: TGCAGCGTTGGAGGGGGCGGCGTGGATCAGCCCCAGCATTTT
j_gene: TRBJ1-5
v_gene: TRBV29-1
abundance: -
d_gene: TRBD1

CDR3aa: CASSERPGTGELFF
CDR3nt: TGTGCCAGCAGCGAAAGACCAGGAACCGGGGAGCTGTTTTTT
j_gene: TRBJ2-2
v_gene: TRBV7-9
abundance: many
d_gene: -

CDR3aa: CAWSEGTAGANVLTF
CDR3nt: TGTGCCTGGAGTGAGGGGACTGCTGGGGCCAACGTCCTGACTTTC
j_gene: TRBJ2-6
v_gene: TRBV30
abundance: few
d_gene: -

CDR3aa: CASSLVAGVGYTF
CDR3nt: TGTGCCAGCAGCTTGGTCGCAGGGGTCGGCTACACCTTC
j_gene: TRBJ1-2
v_gene: TRBV5-6
abundance: few
d_gene: -

CDR3aa: CASSPEAGHTEAFF
CDR3nt: TGTGCCAGCTCACCGGAGGCAGGCCACACTGAAGCTTTCTTT
j_gene: TRBJ1-1
v_gene: TRBV18
abundance: many
d_gene: -

CDR3aa: CASSPTDTSTDTQYF
CDR3nt: TGTGCCAGCAGCCCTACGGATACTAGCACAGATACGCAGTATTTT
j_gene: TRBJ2-3
v_gene: TRBV12-3/TRBV12-4
abundance: -
d_gene: -

CDR3aa: CASSVGGSGRSNEQFF
CDR3nt: TGTGCCAGCAGCGTAGGGGGTAGCGGGAGGAGCAATGAGCAGTTCTTC
j_gene: TRBJ2-1
v_gene: TRBV9
abundance: many
d_gene: TRBD2

CDR3aa: CASSPGTSGSLIHEQYF
CDR3nt: TGCGCCAGCAGTCCCGGGACTAGCGGGAGTTTAATCCACGAGCAGTACTTC
j_gene: TRBJ2-7
v_gene: TRBV5-1
abundance: few
d_gene: TRBD2

CDR3aa: CASSYHLGSGSEQFF
CDR3nt: TGTGCCAGCAGTTACCACCTAGGTTCGGGGAGTGAGCAGTTCTTC
j_gene: TRBJ2-1
v_gene: TRBV6-5
abundance: -
d_gene: -

CDR3aa: CASSFEGSKKTQYF
CDR3nt: TGTGCCAGCAGCTTTGAGGGTTCAAAGAAGACCCAGTACTTC
j_gene: TRBJ2-5
v_gene: TRBV7-9
abundance: -
d_gene: -

CDR3aa: CATSDSRDSRGAQHF
CDR3nt: TGTGCCACCAGTGATTCCCGGGACTCACGGGGAGCCCAGCATTTT
j_gene: TRBJ1-5
v_gene: TRBV24-1
abundance: few
d_gene: -

CDR3aa: CASSLEPGQGRAFF
CDR3nt: TGTGCCAGCAGCTTAGAGCCGGGACAGGGAAGAGCTTTCTTT
j_gene: TRBJ1-1
v_gene: TRBV7-2
abundance: few
d_gene: TRBD1

CDR3aa: CASSLGGRTGSVEQYF
CDR3nt: TGTGCCAGCAGCTTGGGGGGGAGGACAGGGTCCGTCGAGCAGTACTTC
j_gene: TRBJ2-7
v_gene: TRBV5-6
abundance: few
d_gene: TRBD1

CDR3aa: CAISGRSGLSYEQYF
CDR3nt: TGTGCCATCAGTGGGCGAAGCGGGCTCTCCTACGAGCAGTACTTC
j_gene: TRBJ2-7
v_gene: TRBV10-3
abundance: few
d_gene: -

CDR3aa: CASSESIGQGRFF
CDR3nt: TGCGCCAGCAGTGAGTCGATCGGACAGGGTCGGTTCTTC
j_gene: TRBJ2-1
v_gene: TRBV10-2
abundance: many
d_gene: TRBD1

CDR3aa: CASRLGELFF
CDR3nt: TGTGCCAGCAGGCTCGGGGAGCTGTTTTTT
j_gene: TRBJ2-2
v_gene: TRBV7-9
abundance: -
d_gene: -

CDR3aa: CASSLGGEVFLYEQYF
CDR3nt: TGTGCCAGCAGCTTAGGGGGGGAGGTTTTTCTCTACGAGCAGTACTTC
j_gene: TRBJ2-7
v_gene: TRBV7-8
abundance: -
d_gene: -

CDR3aa: CASRWTSGPYEQYF
CDR3nt: TGTGCCAGCCGTTGGACTAGCGGGCCCTACGAGCAGTACTTC
j_gene: TRBJ2-7
v_gene: TRBV13
abundance: many
d_gene: TRBD2

CDR3aa: CASSVEMFSYEQYF
CDR3nt: TGTGCCAGCAGCGTAGAGATGTTCTCCTACGAGCAGTACTTC
j_gene: TRBJ2-7
v_gene: TRBV9
abundance: many
d_gene: -

CDR3aa: CASSELGGANEQYF
CDR3nt: TGTGCCAGCAGTGAATTGGGGGGAGCGAACGAGCAGTACTTC
j_gene: TRBJ2-7
v_gene: TRBV25-1
abundance: few
d_gene: -

CDR3aa: CASAYLAGSGTDTQYF
CDR3nt: TGTGCCAGCGCGTATCTAGCGGGATCGGGCACAGATACGCAGTATTTT
j_gene: TRBJ2-3
v_gene: TRBV7-9
abundance: few
d_gene: TRBD2

CDR3aa: CSAGQTTYEQYF
CDR3nt: TGCAGCGCCGGACAGACCACCTACGAGCAGTACTTC
j_gene: TRBJ2-7
v_gene: TRBV29-1
abundance: -
d_gene: -

CDR3aa: CASSLFVRVRDTQYF
CDR3nt: TGTGCCAGCAGCTTATTTGTCCGGGTTCGGGATACGCAGTATTTT
j_gene: TRBJ2-3
v_gene: TRBV11-2
abundance: -
d_gene: -

CDR3aa: CASSSRAVQGDTQYF
CDR3nt: TGTGCCAGCAGTTCCCGGGCAGTGCAGGGAGATACGCAGTATTTT
j_gene: TRBJ2-3
v_gene: TRBV14
abundance: -
d_gene: -

CDR3aa: CSVVTGGREAFF
CDR3nt: TGCAGCGTTGTGACAGGAGGTCGTGAAGCTTTCTTT
j_gene: TRBJ1-1
v_gene: TRBV29-1
abundance: few
d_gene: -

CDR3aa: CASSPNSYTQYF
CDR3nt: TGTGCCAGCAGTCCTAATTCGTATACGCAGTATTTT
j_gene: TRBJ2-3
v_gene: TRBV7-2
abundance: -
d_gene: -

CDR3aa: CATSLAGLSNTGELFF
CDR3nt: TGTGCCACCAGTCTAGCGGGGTTATCGAACACCGGGGAGCTGTTTTTT
j_gene: TRBJ2-2
v_gene: TRBV15
abundance: many
d_gene: TRBD2

CDR3aa: CSVEGGRITGELFF
CDR3nt: TGCAGCGTTGAGGGGGGGCGGATCACCGGGGAGCTGTTTTTT
j_gene: TRBJ2-2
v_gene: TRBV29-1
abundance: many
d_gene: -

CDR3aa: CATSRDVAGTYNEQFF
CDR3nt: TGTGCCACCAGCAGAGATGTGGCCGGGACCTACAATGAGCAGTTCTTC
j_gene: TRBJ2-1
v_gene: TRBV15
abundance: many
d_gene: -

CDR3aa: CASSDLDRLEETQYF
CDR3nt: TGTGCCAGCAGTGATTTGGACAGGCTTGAAGAGACCCAGTACTTC
j_gene: TRBJ2-5
v_gene: TRBV2
abundance: -
d_gene: TRBD1

CDR3aa: CASSSRLAGGELFF
CDR3nt: TGTGCCAGCAGTTCGCGACTAGCAGGCGGGGAGCTGTTTTTT
j_gene: TRBJ2-2
v_gene: TRBV6-5
abundance: few
d_gene: TRBD2